This T cell receptor (beta chain) stems from a study of early T cells in non-severe SARS-CoV-2 infection. Notes on the study in general: VDJdb-based annotation leaned toward anti-spike CD8 responses and missed private and CD4 specificities.

In regard to this clonotype: Its specificity is unknown.

Tagging with unique molecular identifiers was applied to individual cDNA molecules. TCRdb fed the 5' RACE reads into MiXCR, producing one record per CDR3 protein. In the table there are about 80,000 distinct CDR3 sequences, 4.5% to 6% of which are singletons. This CDR3 region has 15 residues. After removal of 6 bases from V and 7 bases from J, the junction contained 11 bases not matched to a gene. CDR1 is SNHLY, CDR2 FYNNEI, per germline. Sequences were derived from whole blood, sampled at baseline. V and J are TRBV2 and TRBJ2-1, with 8 positions matching TRBD2. This TCR was recovered from an adult who was a healthcare worker with PCR-confirmed SARS-CoV-2 infection or an uninfected control (not recorded which). This CDR3 is CASRAGTRASNEQFF. CDR3 DNA: TGTGCCAGCAGGGCCGGGACTAGGGCCTCTAATGAGCAGTTCTTC.